Below, 9 T cell receptor beta chains from the same sample are listed, as sequenced in a study of CD8 T cells in Susac syndrome. RNA was extracted with the RNeasy kit, and a quantity of roughly 0.5 to 1 ug was reverse transcribed using random hexamers. TCRdb analysed the immunoSEQ multiplex PCR reads with MiXCR anew, one entry per CDR3 protein. Seen here are about 210,000 distinct CDR3 sequences, approximately 94% observed once, and the top ten hold 0.15%. Sequencing was done on a sample of CD4+ T cells from PBMCs. These receptors all stem from a human donor with Susac syndrome.

V and J are TRBV12-3 or TRBV12-4 and TRBJ1-2; possibly TRBD1 for D (6 bases). The CDR3 has 13 amino acids. Trimming took off 6 bases at V and 8 bases at J, with 16 bases between the two ends. The CDR3 nucleotides are TGTGCCAGCAGCCAAATCCAGGGGATCGGCTACACCTTC. This encodes CASSQIQGIGYTF.

The chain joins TRBV11-3 to TRBJ1-1; a possible D gene is TRBD1 (5 bases). The CDR3 extends over 11 amino acids. Trimming left V 3 bases short and J 9 bases short, with 8 bases between. The germline gives CDR1 SGHNT, CDR2 YENEEA. The CDR3 coding sequence is TGTGCCAGCAGCTTTACGGGACAAGCTTTCTTT. It yields the protein CASSFTGQAFF.

The V and J genes are TRBV18 and TRBJ2-1; maybe TRBD2 (6 bases). The V end was cut by 0 bases, the J end by 8 bases, with 20 bases between. The CDR3 length is 17 residues. In germline, CDR1 is KGHSH, CDR2 LQKENI. CDR3 DNA: TGTGCCAGCTCACCACCTCGGGGGTCCTCTCTAAGTGATGAGCAGTTCTTC. Translated, it gives CASSPPRGSSLSDEQFF. Combining the CDR3 with reference TRBV18 and TRBJ2-1 gives the whole variable domain NAGVMQNPRHLVRRRGQEARLRCSPMKGHSHVYWYRQLPEEGLKFMVYLQKENIIDESGMPKERFSAEFPKEGPSILRIQQVVRGDSAAYFCASSPPRGSSLSDEQFFGPGTRLTVL.

The chain uses TRBV6-5 and TRBJ2-3; no firm D call. Trimming took off 6 bases at V and 3 bases at J, with 7 bases between the two ends. Germline CDR1 and CDR2: MNHEY and SVGAGI. CDR3 length equals 12 residues. CDR3 sequence: CASSAATDTQYF. CDR3 DNA: TGTGCCAGCAGCGCCGCTACAGATACGCAGTATTTT.

This clonotype showed up just once. The rearrangement uses TRBV6-5 and TRBJ1-2; perhaps TRBD1 as D (5 bases). V was cut by 4 bases and J by 1 base, with 10 bases left in between. Germline CDR1 is MNHEY and CDR2 is SVGAGI. This CDR3 has 14 amino acids. In nucleotides, the CDR3 is TGTGCCAGCAGTTCCCTGGGGCATAACTATGGCTACACCTTC. Its protein is CASSSLGHNYGYTF.

CDR3 sequence reads: CSAIRLAGNVDNEQFF. CDR3 DNA sequence: TGCAGTGCAATCCGACTAGCGGGGAACGTTGACAATGAGCAGTTCTTC. The chain employs TRBV20-1 and TRBJ2-1; 11 nucleotides align to TRBD2. The CDR3 runs 16 residues. J gave up 5 bases and V 6 bases, and 12 bases lay outside the gene matches. From germline, CDR1 is DFQATT and CDR2 SNEGSKA (reference sequence).

This clonotype was seen once. The chain uses TRBV4-1 and TRBJ1-6, with no clear D. The germline V gene has CDR1 MGHRA and CDR2 YSYEKL. V was cut by 1 base and J by 9 bases, with 13 bases left in between. The CDR3 has 15 amino acids. In DNA, the CDR3 is TGCGCCAGCAGCCAAGCCTTTATGCTAGGTTCACCCCTCCACTTT. Residues: CASSQAFMLGSPLHF.

This clonotype has only one observation. The chain links TRBV12-3 or TRBV12-4 to TRBJ1-1, with unresolved D. With 3 bases removed from V and 7 bases from J, the gap between germline ends came to 15 bases. This CDR3 has 14 residues. CDR3 in DNA: TGTGCCAGCAGTTTCCCCGCTCCCACGGTTGAAGCTTTCTTT. Protein product: CASSFPAPTVEAFF.

The chain links TRBV27 to TRBJ2-7; D is unresolved. Germline values: CDR1 MNHEY, CDR2 SMNVEV (reference sequence). The CDR3 runs 13 residues. Trimming took off 4 bases at V and 4 bases at J, with 11 bases between the two ends. The CDR3 bases are TGTGCCAGCAGTTCCTCGACCAGATACGAGCAGTACTTC. Translated: CASSSSTRYEQYF.